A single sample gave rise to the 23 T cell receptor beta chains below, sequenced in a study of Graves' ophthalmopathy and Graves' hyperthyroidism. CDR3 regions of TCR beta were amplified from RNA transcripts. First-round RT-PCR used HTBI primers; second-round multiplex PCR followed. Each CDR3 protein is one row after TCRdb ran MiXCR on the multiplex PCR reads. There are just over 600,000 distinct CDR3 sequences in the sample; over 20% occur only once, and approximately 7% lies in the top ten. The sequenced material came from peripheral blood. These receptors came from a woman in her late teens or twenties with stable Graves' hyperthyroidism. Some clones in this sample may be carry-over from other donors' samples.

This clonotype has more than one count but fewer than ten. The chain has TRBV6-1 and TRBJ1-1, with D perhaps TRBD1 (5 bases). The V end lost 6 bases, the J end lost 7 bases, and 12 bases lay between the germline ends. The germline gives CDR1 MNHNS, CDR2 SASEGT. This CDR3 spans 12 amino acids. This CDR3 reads CASRTGTLEAFF. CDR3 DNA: TGTGCCAGCAGGACGGGGACCCTTGAAGCTTTCTTT.

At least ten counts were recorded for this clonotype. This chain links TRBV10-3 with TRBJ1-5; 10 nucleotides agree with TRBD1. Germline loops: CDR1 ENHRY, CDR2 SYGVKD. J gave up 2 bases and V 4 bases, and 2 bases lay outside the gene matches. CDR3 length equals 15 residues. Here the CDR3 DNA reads TGTGCCATCAGTGGGGACAGGGGTGGCAATCAGCCCCAGCATTTT. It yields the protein CAISGDRGGNQPQHF.

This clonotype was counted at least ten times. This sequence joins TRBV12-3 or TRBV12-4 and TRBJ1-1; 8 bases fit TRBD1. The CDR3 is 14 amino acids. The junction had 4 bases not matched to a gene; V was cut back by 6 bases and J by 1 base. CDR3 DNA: TGTGCCAGCAGCAAGGGGACAGGGAACACTGAAGCTTTCTTT. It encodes CASSKGTGNTEAFF.

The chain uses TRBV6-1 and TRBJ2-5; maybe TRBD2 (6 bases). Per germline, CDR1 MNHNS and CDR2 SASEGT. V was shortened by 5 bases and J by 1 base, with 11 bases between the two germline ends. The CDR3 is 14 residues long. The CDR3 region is CASSPAGRQETQYF. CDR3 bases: TGTGCCAGCAGTCCCGCGGGGCGCCAAGAGACCCAGTACTTC.

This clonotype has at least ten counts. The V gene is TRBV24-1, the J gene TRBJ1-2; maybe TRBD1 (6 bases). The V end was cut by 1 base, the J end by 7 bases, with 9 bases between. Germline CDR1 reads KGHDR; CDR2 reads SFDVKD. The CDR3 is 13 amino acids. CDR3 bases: TGTGCCACCAGTGATTTCGGGGGCTCTGGCTACACCTTC. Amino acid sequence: CATSDFGGSGYTF.

As DNA, the CDR3 is TGTGCCAGCAGTTACTTCCCCCCGACGTATCTCACTGGAAACACCATATATTTT. This encodes CASSYFPPTYLTGNTIYF. This chain connects TRBV6-2 or TRBV6-3 to TRBJ1-3; D is uncertain. The V gene lost 1 base and the J gene lost 2 bases, with 18 bases spanning the gap. Germline assignment: CDR1 MNHEY and CDR2 SVGEGT. CDR3 length: 18 residues.

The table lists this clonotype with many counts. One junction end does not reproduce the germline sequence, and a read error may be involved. CDR3 sequence reads: CASSQPSQGRNIKYF. CDR3 in DNA: TGTGCCAGCAGCCAACCCTCGCAGGGAAGAAACATTAAGTACTTC. V usage is TRBV12-3 or TRBV12-4 and J usage is TRBJ2-4; tentatively, D is TRBD1 (5 bases). The CDR3 has 15 residues.

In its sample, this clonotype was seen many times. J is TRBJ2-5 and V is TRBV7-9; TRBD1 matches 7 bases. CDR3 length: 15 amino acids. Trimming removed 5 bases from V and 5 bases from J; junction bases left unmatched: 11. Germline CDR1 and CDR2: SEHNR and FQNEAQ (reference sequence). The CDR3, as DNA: TGTGCCAGCAGCCTCCGGCAGGGGGTCGATGAGACCCAGTACTTC. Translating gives CASSLRQGVDETQYF.

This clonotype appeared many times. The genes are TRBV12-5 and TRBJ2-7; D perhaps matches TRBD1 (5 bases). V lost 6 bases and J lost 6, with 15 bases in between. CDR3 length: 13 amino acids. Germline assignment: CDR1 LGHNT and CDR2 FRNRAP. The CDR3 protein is CASGMKQGSEQYF. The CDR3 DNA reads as TGTGCTAGTGGCATGAAGCAGGGTTCCGAGCAGTACTTC.

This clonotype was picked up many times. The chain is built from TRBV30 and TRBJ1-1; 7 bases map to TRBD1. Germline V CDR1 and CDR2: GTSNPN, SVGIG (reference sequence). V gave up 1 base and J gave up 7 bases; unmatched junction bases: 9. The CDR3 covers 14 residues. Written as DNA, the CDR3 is TGTGCCTGGAGTGAAGACAGGGCGAGTGGTGAAGCTTTCTTT. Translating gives CAWSEDRASGEAFF.

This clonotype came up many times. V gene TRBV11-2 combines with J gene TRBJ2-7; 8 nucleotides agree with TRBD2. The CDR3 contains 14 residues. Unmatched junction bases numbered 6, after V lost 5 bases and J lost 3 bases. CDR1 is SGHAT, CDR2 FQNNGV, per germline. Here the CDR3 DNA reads TGTGCCAGCAGCCACAGCGGGGGCGGCTACGAGCAGTACTTC. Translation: CASSHSGGGYEQYF. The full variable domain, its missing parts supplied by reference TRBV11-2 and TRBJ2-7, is EAGVAQSPRYKIIEKRQSVAFWCNPISGHATLYWYQQILGQGPKLLIQFQNNGVVDDSQLPKDRFSAERLKGVDSTLKIQPAKLEDSAVYLCASSHSGGGYEQYFGPGTRLTVT.

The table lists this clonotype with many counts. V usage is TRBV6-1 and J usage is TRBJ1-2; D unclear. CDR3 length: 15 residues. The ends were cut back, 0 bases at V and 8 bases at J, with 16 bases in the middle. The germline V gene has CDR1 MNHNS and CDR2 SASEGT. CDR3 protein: CASSEAEGRVDGYTF. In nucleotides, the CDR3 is TGTGCCAGCAGTGAAGCTGAAGGGAGGGTAGACGGCTACACCTTC.

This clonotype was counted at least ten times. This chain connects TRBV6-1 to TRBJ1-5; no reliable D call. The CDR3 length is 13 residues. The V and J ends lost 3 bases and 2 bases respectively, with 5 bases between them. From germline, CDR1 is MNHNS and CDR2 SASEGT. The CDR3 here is CASSDMGNQPQHF. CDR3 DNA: TGTGCCAGCAGTGATATGGGCAATCAGCCCCAGCATTTT.

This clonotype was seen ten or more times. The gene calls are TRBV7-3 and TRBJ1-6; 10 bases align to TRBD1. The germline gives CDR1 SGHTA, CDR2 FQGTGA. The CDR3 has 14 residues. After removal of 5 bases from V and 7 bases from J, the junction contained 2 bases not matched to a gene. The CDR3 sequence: CASSQTGGNSPLHF. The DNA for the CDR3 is TGTGCCAGCAGCCAGACAGGGGGCAATTCACCCCTCCACTTT.

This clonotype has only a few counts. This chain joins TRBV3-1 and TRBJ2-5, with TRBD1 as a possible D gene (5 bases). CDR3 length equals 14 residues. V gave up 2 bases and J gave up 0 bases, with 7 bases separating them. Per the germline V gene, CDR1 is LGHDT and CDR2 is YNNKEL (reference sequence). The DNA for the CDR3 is TGTGCCAGCAGCCAACAGACAGACCAAGAGACCCAGTACTTC. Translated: CASSQQTDQETQYF.

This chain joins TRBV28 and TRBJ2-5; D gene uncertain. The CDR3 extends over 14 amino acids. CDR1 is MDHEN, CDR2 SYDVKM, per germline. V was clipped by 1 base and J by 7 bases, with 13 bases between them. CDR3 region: CASSLSRIPRTQYF. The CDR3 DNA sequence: TGTGCCAGCAGTTTATCCCGGATCCCCAGGACCCAGTACTTC.

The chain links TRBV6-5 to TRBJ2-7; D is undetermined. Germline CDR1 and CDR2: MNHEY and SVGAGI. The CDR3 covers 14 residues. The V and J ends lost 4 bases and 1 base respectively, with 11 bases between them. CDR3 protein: CASSSLGRSYEQYF. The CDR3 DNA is TGTGCCAGCAGTTCCCTTGGACGGTCCTACGAGCAGTACTTC.

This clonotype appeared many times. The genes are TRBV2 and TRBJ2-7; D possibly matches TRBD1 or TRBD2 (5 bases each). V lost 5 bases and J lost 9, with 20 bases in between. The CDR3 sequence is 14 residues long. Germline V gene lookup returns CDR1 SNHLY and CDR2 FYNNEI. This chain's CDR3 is CASSQPPGPLGQYF. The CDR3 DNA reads TGTGCCAGCAGTCAACCCCCGGGACCCCTCGGGCAGTACTTC.

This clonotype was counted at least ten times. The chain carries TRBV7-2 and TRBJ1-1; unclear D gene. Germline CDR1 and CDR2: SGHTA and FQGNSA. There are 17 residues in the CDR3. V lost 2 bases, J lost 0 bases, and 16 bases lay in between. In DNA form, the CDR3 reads TGTGCCAGCAGCTTACGTCCGGCGGGAGGGATGAACACTGAAGCTTTCTTT. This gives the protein CASSLRPAGGMNTEAFF.

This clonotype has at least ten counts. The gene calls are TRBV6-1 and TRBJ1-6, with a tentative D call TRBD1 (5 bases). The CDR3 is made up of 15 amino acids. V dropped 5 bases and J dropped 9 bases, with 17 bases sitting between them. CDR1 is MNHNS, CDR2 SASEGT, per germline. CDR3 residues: CASSSLGGSGSPLHF. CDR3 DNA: TGTGCCAGCAGTAGTCTCGGGGGGAGTGGTTCACCCCTCCACTTT.

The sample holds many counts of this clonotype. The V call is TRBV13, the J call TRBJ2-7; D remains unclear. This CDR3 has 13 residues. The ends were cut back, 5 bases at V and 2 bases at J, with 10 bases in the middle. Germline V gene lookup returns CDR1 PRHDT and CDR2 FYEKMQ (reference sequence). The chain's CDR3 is CASSRGRPYEQYF. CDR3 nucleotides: TGTGCCAGCAGCCGAGGCAGACCCTACGAGCAGTACTTC. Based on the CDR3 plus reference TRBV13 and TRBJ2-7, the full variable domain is AAGVIQSPRHLIKEKRETATLKCYPIPRHDTVYWYQQGPGQDPQFLISFYEKMQSDKGSIPDRFSAQQFSDYHSELNMSSLELGDSALYFCASSRGRPYEQYFGPGTRLTVT.

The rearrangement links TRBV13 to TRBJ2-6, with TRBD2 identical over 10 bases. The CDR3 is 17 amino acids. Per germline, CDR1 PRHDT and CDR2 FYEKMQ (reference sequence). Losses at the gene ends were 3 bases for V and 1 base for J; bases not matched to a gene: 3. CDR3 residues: CASSFLAGASGANVLTF. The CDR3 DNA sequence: TGTGCCAGCAGCTTTCTAGCGGGGGCATCTGGGGCCAACGTCCTGACTTTC.

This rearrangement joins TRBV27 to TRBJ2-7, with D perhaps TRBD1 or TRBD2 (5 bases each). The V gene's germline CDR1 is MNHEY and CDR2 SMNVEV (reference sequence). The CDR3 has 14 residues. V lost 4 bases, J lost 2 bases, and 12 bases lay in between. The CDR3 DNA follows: TGTGCCAGCAGTTACGCCGGGACGGCCTACGAGCAGTACTTC. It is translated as CASSYAGTAYEQYF.